This T cell receptor beta chain was observed in a study of resident and recirculating memory T cells in vitiligo. In the study overall: Shave-biopsy epidermis from lesional and nonlesional skin was sequenced alongside PBMCs. Study-wide results and limits: Clonality differed among vitiligo lesions, with no unique dominant clone.

The germline V gene encodes CDR1 SGHTA and CDR2 FQGTGA. CDR3 size: 14 residues. V lost 5 bases and J 1 base, leaving 10 bases between the germline ends. The repertoire was sequenced with immunoSEQ multiplex PCR; TCRdb's copy has only in-frame clones and lacks some. The table shows 40,000 to 50,000 clones, with about nine tenths occurring only once. This clone was observed a single time. Its antigen is undetermined. This TCR was recovered from a male donor with vitiligo. The rearrangement joins TRBV7-3 to TRBJ2-3; a possible D gene is TRBD1 (5 bases). Sequenced: blood. CDR3 in amino acids: CASSALGGTDTQYF. DNA of the CDR3: TGTGCCAGCAGCGCCCTAGGGGGCACAGATACGCAGTATTTT.